What follows are 7 T cell receptor beta chains derived from one specimen sequenced in a study of shared clonotypes between healthy human individuals. Sequenced by immunoSEQ multiplex PCR; TCRdb stores in-frame clones only, minus some. The table lists roughly 1,500,000 clones, 98% of them singletons. The sample consisted of naive CD4+ T cells sorted from blood. Subset described: CD45RA+ positively selected. The receptor set was obtained from a man aged 25 to 40 in good health.

The gene calls are TRBV6-1 and TRBJ2-3, with D possibly matching TRBD1 (5 bases). The CDR3 length is 15 residues. Per germline, CDR1 MNHNS and CDR2 SASEGT. With 0 bases removed from V and 0 bases from J, the gap between germline ends came to 7 bases. CDR3 DNA sequence: TGTGCCAGCAGTGAAGCTGGGGCTAGCACAGATACGCAGTATTTT. Translating it yields CASSEAGASTDTQYF.

The chain carries TRBV5-1 and TRBJ1-1; TRBD1 might be the D (6 bases). The CDR3 totals 15 residues. V gave up 4 bases and J gave up 8 bases, with 21 bases separating them. Looked up from germline, CDR1 is SGHRS and CDR2 is YFSETQ. The CDR3 DNA is TGCGCCAGCAGCACGGGGCTCGGGACAAACGTCGAAGCTTTCTTT. It encodes CASSTGLGTNVEAFF.

This clone is a singleton in its sample. V and J are TRBV7-2 and TRBJ2-5, with TRBD2 as a possible D gene (5 bases). Germline CDR1 and CDR2: SGHTA and FQGNSA. V dropped 1 base and J dropped 10 bases, with 16 bases sitting between them. The CDR3 runs to 14 residues. The CDR3 loop is CASSLERRVELQYF. DNA for the CDR3: TGTGCCAGCAGCTTAGAGCGGCGGGTTGAGCTCCAGTACTTC. Variable domain in full (rest from reference TRBV7-2 and TRBJ2-5): GAGVSQSPSNKVTEKGKDVELRCDPISGHTALYWYRQSLGQGLEFLIYFQGNSAPDKSGLPSDRFSAERTGGSVSTLTIQRTQQEDSAVYLCASSLERRVELQYFGPGTRLLVL.

This chain connects TRBV11-2 to TRBJ2-5; the D gene is possibly TRBD1 (7 bases). The CDR3 runs 17 residues. The germline V gene encodes CDR1 SGHAT and CDR2 FQNNGV. Trimming took off 5 bases at V and 5 bases at J, with 24 bases between the two ends. As DNA, the CDR3 is TGTGCCAGCAGCCCCTCCCCCGGCAGGGGGGTATGGGAGACCCAGTACTTC. Translated: CASSPSPGRGVWETQYF.

About this clone itself: The limits of the CDR3 on the DNA are not certain, so only TCRdb's listed CDR3 is given. The chain employs TRBV21-1 and TRBJ1-1. TRBV21-1 is a documented pseudogene. Including both end residues, the CDR3 is 15 amino acids long. CDR3 amino acids: CASSKWGRGNTEAFF.

V usage is TRBV5-4 and J usage is TRBJ2-1; TRBD1 is a possible D gene (6 bases). The CDR3 has 15 amino acids. The V end was cut by 2 bases, the J end by 4 bases, with 13 bases between. CDR1 is SGHNT and CDR2 is YYREEE in the germline V gene (reference sequence). CDR3 DNA sequence: TGTGCCAGCAGCTTTGACAGGACCACATACAATGAGCAGTTCTTC. Residues: CASSFDRTTYNEQFF.

This chain connects TRBV15 to TRBJ2-1, with D possibly being TRBD2 (6 bases). The germline gives CDR1 LNHNV, CDR2 YYDKDF (reference sequence). V lost 4 bases and J lost 4, with 17 bases in between. This CDR3 has 16 amino acids. The DNA of the CDR3 is TGTGCCACCAGCACCTTAGCGGTCCCCTCTTACAATGAGCAGTTCTTC. It is translated as CATSTLAVPSYNEQFF.